The rows below give T cell receptor beta chains drawn from one sample of a study of blood T cell repertoires in COVID-19. Sequenced by immunoSEQ multiplex PCR; TCRdb stores in-frame clones only, minus some. The table shows 250,000 to 350,000 clones, with 75% to 90% occurring only once. Sequenced input: peripheral blood. The source of these receptors is a woman aged 60-75 years with acute or convalescent COVID-19. The CDR3 runs from the conserved cysteine through the conserved F or W. Fields, in order: J gene, V gene, D gene, clone size, CDR3 protein, CDR3 DNA. D genes are given only for firm matches. Rows give clone size only sometimes, using once, few, many, or a class for an expanded clone.

TRBJ1-2	TRBV28	TRBD1	.	CASIKQGVKGYTF	TGTGCCAGCATCAAACAGGGGGTTAAAGGCTACACCTTC
TRBJ1-5	TRBV5-1	.	.	CASSLRGNQPQHF	TGCGCCAGCAGCTTGCGGGGCAATCAGCCCCAGCATTTT
TRBJ2-7	TRBV5-1	TRBD1	.	CASSVGQYEQYF	TGCGCCAGCAGCGTGGGACAGTACGAGCAGTACTTC
TRBJ1-2	TRBV3-1/TRBV3-2	.	once	CASSLPGRGGGYTF	TGTGCCAGCAGCCTCCCGGGACGAGGGGGTGGCTACACCTTC
TRBJ1-3	TRBV9	.	.	CASSTLTPGQSGNTIYF	TGTGCCAGCAGCACTCTAACACCCGGACAGTCTGGAAACACCATATATTTT
TRBJ1-2	TRBV28	.	.	CASSILSGGNYGYTF	TGTGCCAGCAGTATATTATCCGGGGGGAACTATGGCTACACCTTC
TRBJ1-5	TRBV28	.	.	CASSLAPTGLVPQHF	TGTGCCAGCAGCTTAGCCCCGACAGGATTGGTGCCCCAGCATTTT
TRBJ1-3	TRBV9	.	.	CASSVATVRGGNTIYF	TGTGCCAGCAGCGTAGCTACGGTCAGGGGAGGAAACACCATATATTTT
TRBJ1-4	TRBV7-2	TRBD1	.	CASSMDRVEKLFF	TGTGCCAGCAGCATGGACAGGGTAGAAAAACTGTTTTTT
TRBJ2-7	TRBV7-2	TRBD1	few	CASSPRRDRAYEQYF	TGTGCCAGCAGCCCAAGACGGGACAGGGCCTACGAGCAGTACTTC
TRBJ1-6	TRBV7-2	.	few	CASSLAGVSSPLHF	TGTGCCAGCAGCTTAGCCGGTGTGAGTTCACCCCTCCACTTT
TRBJ1-1	TRBV2	.	.	CASSEAQGYTEAFF	TGTGCCAGCAGTGAAGCCCAGGGATACACTGAAGCTTTCTTT
TRBJ1-5	TRBV7-2	.	.	CASSLEYRSNQPQHF	TGTGCCAGCAGCTTAGAATACAGGAGCAATCAGCCCCAGCATTTT
TRBJ2-1	TRBV5-4	.	.	CASSLTLYDNEQFF	TGTGCCAGCAGCCTCACCCTATACGACAATGAGCAGTTCTTC
TRBJ2-5	TRBV5-3	.	.	CARSFWEGDRWETQYF	TGTGCCAGAAGCTTTTGGGAAGGGGATAGGTGGGAGACCCAGTACTTC
TRBJ2-1	TRBV19	TRBD2	.	CASSIVAGGINEQFF	TGTGCCAGTAGTATAGTGGCGGGAGGGATTAATGAGCAGTTCTTC
TRBJ2-7	TRBV6-2/TRBV6-3	TRBD1	once	CASSWDSTYEQYF	TGTGCCAGCAGTTGGGACAGCACCTACGAGCAGTACTTC
TRBJ2-7	TRBV7-3	TRBD2	.	CASSPTGGRHEQYF	TGTGCCAGCAGCCCGACGGGGGGGCGTCACGAGCAGTACTTC
TRBJ2-7	TRBV11-2	TRBD1	.	CASSPTSTGFYEQYF	TGTGCCAGCAGCCCCACGTCGACAGGGTTCTACGAGCAGTACTTC
TRBJ1-2	TRBV29-1	TRBD1	.	CSNEGRGQGYTF	TGCAGCAATGAGGGCAGGGGGCAAGGCTACACCTTC
TRBJ2-3	TRBV24-1	TRBD1	.	CATSDPTGVGTDTQYF	TGTGCCACCAGTGACCCTACAGGGGTGGGCACAGATACGCAGTATTTT
TRBJ2-3	TRBV5-1	.	.	CASSFLPSTDTQYF	TGCGCCAGCAGCTTTCTTCCGAGCACAGATACGCAGTATTTT
TRBJ2-7	TRBV7-2	.	.	CASSKTTFYEQYF	TGTGCCAGCAGCAAGACAACGTTTTACGAGCAGTACTTC
TRBJ2-3	TRBV24-1	TRBD2	.	CATSDPRGAGGGPDTQYF	TGTGCCACCAGTGATCCCCGTGGAGCGGGGGGCGGTCCAGATACGCAGTATTTT
TRBJ1-6	TRBV27	TRBD1	.	CASSLRVPGQGISYNSPLHF	TGTGCCAGCAGTCTCCGAGTCCCGGGACAGGGAATCTCCTATAATTCACCCCTCCACTTT
TRBJ2-2	TRBV3-1/TRBV3-2	.	.	CASSQDLAMNTGELFF	TGTGCCAGCAGCCAAGATCTAGCGATGAACACCGGGGAGCTGTTTTTT
TRBJ1-2	TRBV28	TRBD1	.	CAIQAWTGGNYGYTF	TGTGCCATTCAAGCATGGACAGGGGGCAACTATGGCTACACCTTC
TRBJ2-1	TRBV15	TRBD2	.	CATSTGTSGGEQFF	TGTGCCACCAGCACAGGGACTAGTGGTGGGGAGCAGTTCTTC
TRBJ2-7	TRBV28	.	once	CASSLRGWGKAEQYF	TGTGCCAGCAGTTTACGAGGGTGGGGAAAGGCCGAGCAGTACTTC
TRBJ1-1	TRBV19	TRBD1	.	CAISRDSVNTEAFF	TGTGCCATTTCCCGGGACAGTGTGAACACTGAAGCTTTCTTT
TRBJ1-2	TRBV6-2/TRBV6-3	.	.	CASSQSFRVPDGYTF	TGTGCCAGCAGTCAGTCCTTTCGGGTGCCGGATGGCTACACCTTC
TRBJ1-3	TRBV11-2	.	.	CASSPPGLGGNTIYF	TGTGCCAGCAGCCCTCCGGGGTTGGGAGGAAACACCATATATTTT
TRBJ1-1	TRBV6-5	.	many	CASSYSRVNTEAFF	TGTGCCAGCAGTTACTCGAGAGTGAACACTGAAGCTTTCTTT
TRBJ1-4	TRBV6-1	TRBD1	.	CASSEKGQGEGNEKLFF	TGTGCCAGCAGTGAAAAGGGACAGGGGGAAGGTAATGAAAAACTGTTTTTT
TRBJ1-6	TRBV7-6	TRBD1	.	CASSSFRDRNSPLHF	TGTGCCAGCAGCTCCTTTAGGGACAGAAATTCACCCCTCCACTTT
TRBJ2-7	TRBV6-2/TRBV6-3	TRBD1	.	CASSSPGTGSSYEQYF	TGTGCCAGCAGTTCGCCCGGGACAGGGAGCTCCTACGAGCAGTACTTC
TRBJ2-5	TRBV2	TRBD1	.	CASSGGQGWQETQYF	TGTGCCAGCAGTGGGGGACAGGGGTGGCAAGAGACCCAGTACTTC
TRBJ2-3	TRBV24-1	.	.	CATSDPQGHADTQYF	TGTGCCACCAGTGATCCCCAGGGCCACGCAGATACGCAGTATTTT
TRBJ1-2	TRBV4-2	TRBD1	.	CASSPTGDHGYTF	TGTGCCAGCAGCCCGACAGGGGACCATGGCTACACCTTC
TRBJ1-6	TRBV7-9	TRBD1	.	CASSWGQGPPDSPLHF	TGTGCCAGCAGCTGGGGACAGGGCCCGCCCGATTCACCCCTCCACTTT
TRBJ1-5	TRBV5-8	TRBD1	once	CASSLNGGTGSNQPQHF	TGTGCCAGCAGCCTCAATGGCGGGACAGGGAGCAATCAGCCCCAGCATTTT
TRBJ1-6	TRBV7-6	TRBD1	.	CASSLDTGASLHF	TGTGCCAGCAGCTTAGACACAGGGGCCTCCCTCCACTTT
TRBJ2-7	TRBV28	.	once	CASRRGGRASYEQYF	TGTGCCAGCCGAAGGGGAGGAAGGGCCTCCTACGAGCAGTACTTC
TRBJ2-7	TRBV6-5	.	.	CASRARDFFYEQYF	TGTGCCAGCAGGGCTCGGGACTTCTTCTACGAGCAGTACTTC
TRBJ2-2	TRBV11-2	TRBD2	.	CASSLDFWRGASNTGELFF	TGTGCCAGCAGCTTAGATTTCTGGCGGGGGGCTTCGAACACCGGGGAGCTGTTTTTT
TRBJ1-1	TRBV4-3	TRBD1	.	CASSLRPRGEDTEAFF	TGCGCCAGCAGCCTAAGACCCAGGGGGGAGGACACTGAAGCTTTCTTT